A selection of T cell receptor beta chains follows, all from one sample in a study of cytomegalovirus exposure and HLA in healthy donors. Repertoires were generated with immunoSEQ multiplex PCR, while TCRdb's copy carries only in-frame clones and drops some. This sample has 150,000 to 200,000 clones, with 84% found just once. Sequenced: PBMCs. Every receptor here comes from a girl aged 10 to 17 in good health and CMV-seropositive. CDR3s include the opening cysteine and the closing phenylalanine or tryptophan. A D gene is named only where the DNA matches it firmly. Clone size is given for some rows only: seen once, a few or many times, or a class if the clone is expanded.

d_call	v_call	clone_size	j_call	cdr3_nt	cdr3_aa
TRBD1	TRBV19	-	TRBJ1-2	TGTGCCAGCTGGGACAGGGAGGAGGCAGATGGCTACACCTTC	CASWDREEADGYTF
-	TRBV7-9	-	TRBJ1-1	TGTGCCAGCAGCTTAGTAAGTGCGGGGAATAGTGAAGCTTTCTTT	CASSLVSAGNSEAFF
-	TRBV15	once	TRBJ1-4	TGTGCCACCAGCAGAGAACTCCGAAATGAAAAACTGTTTTTT	CATSRELRNEKLFF
TRBD1	TRBV6-6	-	TRBJ1-5	TGTGCCAGCAAAAATAACAGGGGGCTCGATCAGCCCCAGCATTTT	CASKNNRGLDQPQHF
-	TRBV4-1	-	TRBJ1-2	TGCGCCAGCAGCCAGGAAGTGGGAGGGGGCTATGGCTACACCTTC	CASSQEVGGGYGYTF
-	TRBV7-3	-	TRBJ1-2	TGTGCCAGCAGCTACGGAGGGGGGGCAGACTATGGCTACACCTTC	CASSYGGGADYGYTF
-	TRBV28	-	TRBJ1-5	TGTGCCAGCAGTCGCTATAGCAATCAGCCCCAGCATTTT	CASSRYSNQPQHF
TRBD1	TRBV30	once	TRBJ1-1	TGTGCCTGGGGGGACAGGGGGGACACTGAAGCTTTCTTT	CAWGDRGDTEAFF
TRBD1	TRBV6-4	-	TRBJ2-3	TGTGCCAGCAGTGACGAGCGGACAGGGCCAGATACGCAGTATTTT	CASSDERTGPDTQYF
TRBD1	TRBV6-5	few	TRBJ1-4	TGTGCCAGCAGTCGTACAGGGGCACGAGAAAAACTGTTTTTT	CASSRTGAREKLFF
-	TRBV27	few	TRBJ1-2	TGTGCCAGCAGTCGCGACAGTACTAACTATGGCTACACCTTC	CASSRDSTNYGYTF
TRBD1	TRBV6-1	-	TRBJ1-1	TGTGCCAGCAGTAGAGACAGGGCGGGGAACACTGAAGCTTTCTTT	CASSRDRAGNTEAFF
-	TRBV19	-	TRBJ1-1	TGTGCCAGTAGTATTCGGCGGCAGGGTGCGACTGAAGCTTTCTTT	CASSIRRQGATEAFF
-	TRBV5-4	-	TRBJ2-1	TGTGCCAGCAGCTTGGGGTGGGGGGGCCAGAATGAGCAGTTCTTC	CASSLGWGGQNEQFF
-	TRBV6-4	-	TRBJ2-7	TGTGCCAGCAGTGACCCGGGACAAAGCTCCTACGAGCAGTACTTC	CASSDPGQSSYEQYF
-	TRBV5-1	-	TRBJ1-5	TGCGCCAGCAGCTTGGGGGTACAGGGAGGCAATCAGCCCCAGCATTTT	CASSLGVQGGNQPQHF
-	TRBV19	-	TRBJ1-4	TGTGCCAGTAGTATTGACAACCGAGGGATCAATGAAAAACTGTTTTTT	CASSIDNRGINEKLFF
-	TRBV19	-	TRBJ2-2	TGTGCCAGTAAACAGGGTGGGACCGGGGAGCTGTTTTTT	CASKQGGTGELFF
TRBD1	TRBV2	few	TRBJ2-3	TGTGCCACCTCTCCGGGACAGGGAGCCTCAGATACGCAGTATTTT	CATSPGQGASDTQYF
-	TRBV5-1	-	TRBJ1-2	TGCGCCAGCAGCTCAACAGGGTTTCGTGGCTACACCTTC	CASSSTGFRGYTF
-	TRBV7-2	once	TRBJ2-3	TGTGCCAGCAGCTTAGAACTGGATACGCAGTATTTT	CASSLELDTQYF
-	TRBV5-4	-	TRBJ2-1	TGTGCCAGCAGTTCTAGCAATGAGCAGTTCTTC	CASSSSNEQFF